This TCR beta chain was sequenced during a study of response to subunit inactivated influenza vaccine. One entry per CDR3 protein results from TCRdb running MiXCR on the RT-PCR reads. The sample records more than 450,000 distinct CDR3 sequences, 10% to 15% being singletons. Study-wide points: Authors suggested that a seasonal influenza vaccination recruits few new T cells each time.

The ends were cut back, 1 base at V and 7 bases at J, with 11 bases in the middle. From germline, CDR1 is SGHTA and CDR2 FQGNSA. This CDR3 contains 14 residues. In the case of this clonotype: The antigen is unknown.

Sequenced here: PBMCs from blood, sampled on the day of vaccination. This TCR derives from a man aged 50 or older who received an inactivated influenza vaccine. The J gene is TRBJ2-1, the V gene TRBV7-2, with D perhaps matching TRBD1 (5 bases). This chain's CDR3 is CASSLDGRVNEQFF. The CDR3 region has the DNA TGTGCCAGCAGCTTAGATGGCAGGGTAAATGAGCAGTTCTTC.